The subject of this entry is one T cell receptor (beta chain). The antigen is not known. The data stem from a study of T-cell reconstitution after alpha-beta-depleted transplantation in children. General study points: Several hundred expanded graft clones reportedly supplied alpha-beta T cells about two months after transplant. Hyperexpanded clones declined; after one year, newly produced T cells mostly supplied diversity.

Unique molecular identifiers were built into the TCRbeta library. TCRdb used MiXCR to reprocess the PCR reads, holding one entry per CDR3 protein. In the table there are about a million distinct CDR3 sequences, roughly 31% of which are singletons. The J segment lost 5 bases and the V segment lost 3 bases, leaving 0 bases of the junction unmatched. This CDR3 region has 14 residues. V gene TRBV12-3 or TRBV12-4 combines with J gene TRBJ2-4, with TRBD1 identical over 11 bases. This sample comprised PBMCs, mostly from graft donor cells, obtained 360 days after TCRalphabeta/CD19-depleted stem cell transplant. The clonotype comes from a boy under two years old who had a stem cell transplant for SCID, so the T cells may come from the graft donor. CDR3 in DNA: TGTGCCAGCAGTTTGGACAGGGGGCAAAACATTCAGTACTTC. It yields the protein CASSLDRGQNIQYF.